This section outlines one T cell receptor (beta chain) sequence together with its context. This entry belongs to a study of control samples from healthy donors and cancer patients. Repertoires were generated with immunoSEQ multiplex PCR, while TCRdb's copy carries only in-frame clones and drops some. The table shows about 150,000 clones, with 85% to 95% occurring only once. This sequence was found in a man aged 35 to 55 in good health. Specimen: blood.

This CDR3 reads CASSQGNTEAFF. The CDR3 nucleotides read TGTGCCAGCAGCCAAGGGAACACTGAAGCTTTCTTT. The gene calls are TRBV7-2 and TRBJ1-1, with D unresolved. This CDR3 is 12 amino acids long. V dropped 5 bases and J dropped 1 base, with 5 bases sitting between them. CDR1 and CDR2 from the germline V gene are SGHTA and FQGNSA.